This is a list of T cell receptor beta chains from one sample in a study. Using its own MiXCR run on the 5' RACE reads, TCRdb lists one record per CDR3 protein. The sample holds approximately 7,900 distinct CDR3 sequences, 65% to 70% seen once. The sample consisted of tumor-infiltrating naive CD4+ T cells sorted from the breast tumor. Every receptor here comes from a female donor with breast cancer. The CDR3 runs from the conserved cysteine through the conserved F or W. A D gene is named only where the DNA matches it firmly. Clone size is stated in some rows and not others, as once, few, many or a class when expanded.

d_gene	abundance	v_gene	j_gene	len	CDR3aa	CDR3nt
-	-	TRBV5-1	TRBJ2-3	15	CASRTGLPITDTQYF	TGCGCCAGCAGAACTGGACTACCCATAACAGATACGCAGTATTTT
TRBD1	-	TRBV7-6	TRBJ2-6	22	CASSLGGGTGGFRAAGANVLTF	TGTGCCAGCAGCTTAGGCGGGGGGACAGGGGGTTTTCGCGCGGCTGGGGCCAACGTCCTGACTTTC
-	-	TRBV18	TRBJ1-1	12	CASLIRQTEAFF	TGTGCCAGCTTGATCAGACAGACTGAAGCTTTCTTT
-	-	TRBV5-1	TRBJ2-5	15	CASSLGVAAQETQYF	TGCGCCAGCAGCTTGGGGGTAGCGGCCCAAGAGACCCAGTACTTC
-	-	TRBV5-1	TRBJ2-2	14	CASSLGGITGELFF	TGCGCCAGCAGCTTGGGTGGCATCACCGGGGAGCTGTTTTTT
-	-	TRBV12-3/TRBV12-4	TRBJ1-1	14	CASSFGQLNTEAFF	TGTGCCAGCAGCTTCGGACAGTTGAACACTGAAGCTTTCTTT
-	-	TRBV7-3	TRBJ1-5	15	CASSVRQDGEQPQHF	TGTGCCAGCAGCGTCCGACAGGACGGGGAGCAGCCCCAGCATTTT
-	-	TRBV11-3	TRBJ2-6	14	CASSPGSGANVLTF	TGTGCCAGCAGCCCGGGATCTGGGGCCAACGTCCTGACTTTC
-	few	TRBV7-2	TRBJ1-6	13	CASSQPTGSPLHF	TGTGCCAGCAGCCAACCTACAGGTTCACCCCTCCACTTT
TRBD1	-	TRBV7-3	TRBJ2-3	14	CASSRTGVTDTQYF	TGTGCCAGCAGCCGGACAGGAGTCACAGATACGCAGTATTTT
-	once	TRBV12-3/TRBV12-4	TRBJ1-2	13	CASSLEQGYGYTF	TGTGCCAGCAGTTTAGAACAGGGTTATGGCTACACCTTC
-	-	TRBV4-1	TRBJ1-2	16	CASSQVGGARNYGYTF	TGCGCCAGCAGCCAAGTCGGGGGGGCGCGAAACTATGGCTACACCTTC
-	-	TRBV9	TRBJ2-2	16	CASSVSGEPNTGELFF	TGTGCCAGCAGCGTAAGTGGGGAACCCAACACCGGGGAGCTGTTTTTT
-	few	TRBV15	TRBJ2-5	15	CATSRPNRYQETQYF	TGTGCCACCAGCAGACCCAACAGGTACCAAGAGACCCAGTACTTC
-	-	TRBV5-1	TRBJ2-7	14	CASSLQGDSGEQYF	TGCGCCAGCAGCTTACAGGGTGATTCGGGTGAGCAGTACTTC
-	-	TRBV7-7	TRBJ2-1	13	CASSYDTDNEQFF	TGTGCTAGCAGCTATGACACGGACAATGAGCAGTTCTTC
-	-	TRBV6-6	TRBJ1-3	15	CASSHNTHSGNTIYF	TGTGCCAGCAGTCACAATACTCACTCTGGAAACACCATATATTTT
TRBD1	once	TRBV10-3	TRBJ2-3	17	CAISPGTGRIGKDTQYF	TGTGCCATCAGTCCCGGGACAGGCCGAATCGGTAAAGATACGCAGTATTTT
-	-	TRBV4-2	TRBJ1-2	18	CASSQDTDRTALADGYTF	TGTGCCAGCAGCCAAGATACCGACAGGACGGCTCTTGCCGATGGCTACACCTTC
-	-	TRBV20-1	TRBJ2-4	16	CSARDLRGHYKNIQYF	TGCAGTGCTAGAGATTTGCGGGGTCATTACAAAAACATTCAGTACTTC
TRBD1	-	TRBV9	TRBJ2-6	20	CASSFPPPGQGTSGANVLTF	TGTGCCAGCAGCTTTCCCCCTCCGGGACAGGGCACCTCTGGGGCCAACGTCCTGACCTTC
TRBD1	-	TRBV29-1	TRBJ2-2	15	CSVEDWGQGTGELFF	TGCAGCGTTGAAGATTGGGGACAGGGGACCGGGGAGCTGTTTTTT
-	-	TRBV28	TRBJ1-2	14	CASNKLGQGFGYTF	TGTGCCAGCAATAAACTTGGACAAGGTTTTGGCTACACCTTC
TRBD2	-	TRBV7-3	TRBJ2-3	14	CASSAGGLTDTQYF	TGTGCCAGCAGCGCGGGAGGCCTCACAGATACGCAGTATTTT
TRBD1	-	TRBV25-1	TRBJ2-1	15	CASSGPRQGNNEQFF	TGTGCCAGCAGTGGCCCGCGACAGGGAAACAATGAGCAGTTCTTC
TRBD1	-	TRBV12-3/TRBV12-4	TRBJ2-3	15	CASSRQGVSTDTQYF	TGTGCCAGCAGCAGACAGGGCGTAAGCACAGATACGCAGTATTTT
-	-	TRBV20-1	TRBJ2-5	14	CSAQLRTIQETQYF	TGCAGTGCCCAGCTGCGGACTATCCAAGAGACCCAGTACTTC
-	-	TRBV15	TRBJ1-5	17	CVTSREDSGVRGQPQHF	TGTGTCACCAGCAGAGAGGACTCAGGGGTACGAGGGCAGCCCCAGCATTTT
-	-	TRBV15	TRBJ2-6	18	CATSFRWGSSSGANVLTF	TGTGCCACCAGCTTTCGATGGGGTTCTAGCTCTGGGGCCAACGTCCTGACTTTC
TRBD1	-	TRBV7-6	TRBJ2-7	11	CASSLDRVQYF	TGTGCCAGCAGCTTGGACAGGGTACAGTACTTC
-	few	TRBV7-2	TRBJ2-1	13	CASSLILLYEQFF	TGTGCCAGCAGCTTAATCCTCCTTTATGAGCAGTTTTTC
TRBD2	-	TRBV10-3	TRBJ2-1	16	CAITGTSGSPYNEQFF	TGTGCCATCACCGGGACTAGCGGGAGTCCCTACAATGAGCAGTTCTTC